The 16 T cell receptor beta chains presented below share a single source sample, sequenced in a study of blood T cell repertoires in COVID-19. Generated by immunoSEQ multiplex PCR, the TCRdb table keeps only in-frame clones and is missing some. The profile shows 400,000 to 550,000 clones, more than 85% of them singletons. The sample consisted of peripheral blood. The receptors shown here come from a woman in her thirties with acute or convalescent COVID-19.

The chain couples TRBV19 to TRBJ2-4; 7 nucleotides agree with TRBD2. The junction had 5 bases not matched to a gene; V was cut back by 3 bases and J by 6 bases. Germline lookup yields CDR1 LNHDA and CDR2 SQIVND (reference sequence). The CDR3 has 14 residues. Here the CDR3 reads CASSIKRGINIQYF. As DNA, the CDR3 is TGTGCCAGTAGTATTAAGCGGGGTATAAACATTCAGTACTTC.

This chain joins TRBV11-1 and TRBJ2-2, with no clear D. CDR3 length: 13 amino acids. Trimming pared 2 bases from V and 4 bases from J, leaving 5 bases between. From germline, CDR1 is SGHAT and CDR2 FQDESV (reference sequence). The CDR3 sequence is CASSLYSTGELFF. The CDR3 nucleotides are TGTGCCAGCAGCTTATACTCCACCGGGGAGCTGTTTTTT.

This clone was picked up one time. The rearrangement joins TRBV7-3 to TRBJ2-2, with D possibly TRBD1 on 6 matching bases. The CDR3 totals 15 residues. The germline V gene encodes CDR1 SGHTA and CDR2 FQGTGA. The V end was cut by 2 bases, the J end by 6 bases, with 13 bases between. CDR3 protein: CASSLSGARAGELFF. DNA of the CDR3: TGTGCCAGCAGCTTATCAGGGGCGCGAGCCGGGGAGCTGTTTTTT.

This clone has only one observation. J is TRBJ2-2 and V is TRBV18, with TRBD1 matching over 10 bases. The junction had 8 bases not matched to a gene; V was cut back by 4 bases and J by 3 bases. The CDR3 is 17 amino acids. Looked up from germline, CDR1 is KGHSH and CDR2 is LQKENI. The CDR3 spells CASSLKTGGSDTGELFF. The CDR3 DNA reads TGTGCCAGCTCACTAAAGACAGGGGGCTCGGACACCGGGGAGCTGTTTTTT.

This sequence joins TRBV3-1 (or the pseudogene TRBV3-2) and TRBJ2-5, with 11 nucleotides matching TRBD2. The trim removed 4 bases at V and 2 bases at J, leaving 3 bases unmatched. The germline V gene has CDR1 LGHDT and CDR2 YNNKEL (reference sequence). The CDR3 sequence is 15 residues long. The CDR3 sequence: CASSLLAGGQETQYF. In nucleotides, the CDR3 is TGTGCCAGCAGCCTCCTAGCGGGGGGACAAGAGACCCAGTACTTC.

The rearrangement joins TRBV13 to TRBJ2-1, with D maybe TRBD2 (6 bases). The CDR3 consists of 20 residues. V lost 0 bases and J lost 1, with 22 bases in between. Germline CDR1 and CDR2: PRHDT and FYEKMQ (reference sequence). CDR3 loop: CASSLGPSSANKGSYNEQFF. The CDR3 region has the DNA TGTGCCAGCAGCTTAGGCCCCTCTAGCGCCAATAAGGGGTCCTACAATGAGCAGTTCTTC. The whole variable domain, filled in from reference TRBV13 and TRBJ2-1, reads AAGVIQSPRHLIKEKRETATLKCYPIPRHDTVYWYQQGPGQDPQFLISFYEKMQSDKGSIPDRFSAQQFSDYHSELNMSSLELGDSALYFCASSLGPSSANKGSYNEQFFGPGTRLTVL.

The chain recombines TRBV19 with TRBJ2-4, with D possibly being TRBD1 (6 bases). The germline gives CDR1 LNHDA, CDR2 SQIVND (reference sequence). V lost 11 bases and J 8 bases, leaving 19 bases between the germline ends. This CDR3 is built from 13 residues. The DNA for the CDR3 is TGTGCCTCGACCCACTACAGGGACGACATTCAGTACTTC. Protein: CASTHYRDDIQYF.

The chain combines TRBV2 with TRBJ2-5, with D uncertain. The length of the CDR3 is 15 residues. Germline V gives CDR1 SNHLY, CDR2 FYNNEI. V was shortened by 2 bases and J by 5 bases, with 15 bases between the two germline ends. CDR3 sequence reads: CASSEYRSQAETQYF. CDR3 DNA sequence: TGTGCCAGCAGTGAATATAGGTCGCAGGCGGAGACCCAGTACTTC.

The DNA for the CDR3 is TGTGCCAGCAGTCCAGCGAAAGGAGCCGGGGAGCTGTTTTTT. Its protein is CASSPAKGAGELFF. The J gene is TRBJ2-2, the V gene TRBV6-4; no clear D. CDR1 and CDR2 (germline): MRHNA, SNTAGT. The ends were cut back, 5 bases at V and 6 bases at J, with 13 bases in the middle. The CDR3 has 14 residues.

The chain has TRBV28 and TRBJ1-2, with D uncertain. The CDR3 has 13 amino acids. Per germline, CDR1 MDHEN and CDR2 SYDVKM. V lost 1 base to trimming and J lost 7 bases, with 10 bases between them. CDR3 amino acids: CASSLSGGLGYTF. CDR3 sequence (DNA): TGTGCCAGCAGTTTATCTGGAGGGCTTGGCTACACCTTC.

The chain employs TRBV19 and TRBJ2-5; 13 nucleotides match TRBD2. This CDR3 comprises 14 residues. In germline, CDR1 is LNHDA, CDR2 SQIVND (reference sequence). J lost 5 bases, V lost 6 bases, and 3 bases had no gene match. The CDR3 DNA follows: TGTGCCAGTAGCAGGACTAGCGGGGGTGAGACCCAGTACTTC. The encoded protein is CASSRTSGGETQYF.

Only one count was recorded for this clone. The chain employs TRBV7-2 and TRBJ1-1; 7 positions agree with TRBD1. V shed 3 bases, J shed 7 bases, and the junction held 5 bases outside the gene matches. This CDR3 has 13 residues. Looked up from germline, CDR1 is SGHTA and CDR2 is FQGNSA. Written as DNA, the CDR3 is TGTGCCAGCAGCTTGTTTCAGGGGGGTGAAGCTTTCTTT. Its translation: CASSLFQGGEAFF.

The rearrangement links TRBV19 to TRBJ2-1; 15 nucleotides align to TRBD2. CDR1 is LNHDA, CDR2 SQIVND, per germline (reference sequence). This CDR3 is built from 16 residues. Germline trimming cut 5 bases from V and 9 bases from J; bases unmatched to any gene: 8. The CDR3 loop is CASSGGLAGGHGEQFF. The CDR3 DNA reads TGTGCCAGTAGTGGGGGACTAGCGGGGGGTCATGGTGAGCAGTTCTTC.

The V call is TRBV5-1, the J call TRBJ2-2, with 8 bases matching TRBD2. The germline gives CDR1 SGHRS, CDR2 YFSETQ. The V gene end was trimmed by 0 bases and the J gene end by 5 bases; junction bases not matched to a gene: 6. This CDR3 is built from 16 residues. For the CDR3, the DNA is TGCGCCAGCAGCTTGGGTAGCGGGGAGCTGACCGGGGAGCTGTTTTTT. This encodes CASSLGSGELTGELFF. The complete variable domain, with remaining parts taken from reference TRBV5-1 and TRBJ2-2, reads KAGVTQTPRYLIKTRGQQVTLSCSPISGHRSVSWYQQTPGQGLQFLFEYFSETQRNKGNFPGRFSGRQFSNSRSEMNVSTLELGDSALYLCASSLGSGELTGELFFGEGSRLTVL.

V usage is TRBV5-1 and J usage is TRBJ2-1; TRBD1 aligns across 7 bases. This CDR3 comprises 18 residues. The junction had 20 bases not matched to a gene; V was cut back by 3 bases and J by 8 bases. Per germline, CDR1 SGHRS and CDR2 YFSETQ. The CDR3 sequence: CASSSSPTGRWVIDEQFF. CDR3 nucleotides: TGCGCCAGCAGCTCTTCTCCGACAGGGCGATGGGTCATCGATGAGCAGTTCTTC.

The gene calls are TRBV1 and TRBJ1-1; the DNA was not used to check the table's D call, TRBD1. TRBV1 counts as a pseudogene. This CDR3 has 17 residues. CDR3 nucleotide sequence: TGCACCAGCAGCCAAGATTTCCAGGACAACACTGGCACTGAAGCTTTCTTT. Its translation is CTSSQDFQDNTGTEAFF.